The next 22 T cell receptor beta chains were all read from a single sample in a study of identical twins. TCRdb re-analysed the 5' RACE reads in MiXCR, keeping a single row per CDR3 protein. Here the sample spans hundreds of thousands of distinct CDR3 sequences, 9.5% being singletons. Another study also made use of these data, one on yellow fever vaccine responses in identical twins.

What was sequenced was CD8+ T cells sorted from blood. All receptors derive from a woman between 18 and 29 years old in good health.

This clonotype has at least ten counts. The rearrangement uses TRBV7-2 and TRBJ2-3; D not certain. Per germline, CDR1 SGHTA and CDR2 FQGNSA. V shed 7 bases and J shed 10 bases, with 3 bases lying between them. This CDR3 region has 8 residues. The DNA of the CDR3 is TGTGCCAGCAATTCGCAGTATTTT. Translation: CASNSQYF.

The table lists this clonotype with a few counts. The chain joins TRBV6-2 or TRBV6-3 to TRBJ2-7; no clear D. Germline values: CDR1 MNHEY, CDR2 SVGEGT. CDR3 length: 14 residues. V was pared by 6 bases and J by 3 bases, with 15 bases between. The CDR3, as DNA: TGTGCCAGCAGCACCCCGGCAGCGAACTACGAGCAGTACTTC. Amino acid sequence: CASSTPAANYEQYF.

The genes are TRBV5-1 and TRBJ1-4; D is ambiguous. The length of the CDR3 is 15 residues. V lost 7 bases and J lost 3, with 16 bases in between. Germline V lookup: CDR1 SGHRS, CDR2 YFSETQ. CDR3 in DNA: TGCGCCAGCTCAGGTGGCGTCTTCCCTAATGAAAAACTGTTTTTT. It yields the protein CASSGGVFPNEKLFF.

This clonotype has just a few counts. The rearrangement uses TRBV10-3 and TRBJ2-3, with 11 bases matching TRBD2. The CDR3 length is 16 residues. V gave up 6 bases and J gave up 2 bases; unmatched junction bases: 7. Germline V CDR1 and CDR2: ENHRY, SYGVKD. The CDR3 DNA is TGTGCCATCAGGAGACTAGCGGGATCCTACACAGATACGCAGTATTTT. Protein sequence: CAIRRLAGSYTDTQYF.

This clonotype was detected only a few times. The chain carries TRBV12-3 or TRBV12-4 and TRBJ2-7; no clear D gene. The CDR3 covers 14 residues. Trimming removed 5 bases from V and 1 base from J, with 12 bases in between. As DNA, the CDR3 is TGTGCCAGCAGTGACCGGACGGTGTCCTACGAGCAGTACTTC. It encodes CASSDRTVSYEQYF.

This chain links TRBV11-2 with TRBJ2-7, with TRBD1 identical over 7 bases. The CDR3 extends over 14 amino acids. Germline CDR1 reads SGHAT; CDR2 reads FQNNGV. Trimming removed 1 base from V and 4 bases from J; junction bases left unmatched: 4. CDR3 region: CASSLGGQRYEQYF. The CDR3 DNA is TGTGCCAGCAGCTTAGGGGGACAGAGGTACGAGCAGTACTTC. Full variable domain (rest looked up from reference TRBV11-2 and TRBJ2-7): EAGVAQSPRYKIIEKRQSVAFWCNPISGHATLYWYQQILGQGPKLLIQFQNNGVVDDSQLPKDRFSAERLKGVDSTLKIQPAKLEDSAVYLCASSLGGQRYEQYFGPGTRLTVT.

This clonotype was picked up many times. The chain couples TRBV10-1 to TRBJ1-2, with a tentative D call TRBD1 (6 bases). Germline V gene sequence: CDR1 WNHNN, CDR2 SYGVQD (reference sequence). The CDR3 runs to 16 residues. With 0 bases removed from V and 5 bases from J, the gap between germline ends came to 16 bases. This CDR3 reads CASSESTAGAPYGYTF. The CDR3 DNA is TGCGCCAGCAGTGAGTCGACTGCGGGGGCCCCTTATGGCTACACCTTC.

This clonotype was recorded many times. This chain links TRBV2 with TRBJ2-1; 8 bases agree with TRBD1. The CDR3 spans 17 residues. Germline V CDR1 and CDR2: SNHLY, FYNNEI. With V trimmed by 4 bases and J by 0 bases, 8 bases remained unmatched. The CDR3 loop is CASSGRQGSSSYNEQFF. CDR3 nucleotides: TGTGCCAGCAGTGGGAGACAGGGGTCGAGCTCCTACAATGAGCAGTTCTTC.

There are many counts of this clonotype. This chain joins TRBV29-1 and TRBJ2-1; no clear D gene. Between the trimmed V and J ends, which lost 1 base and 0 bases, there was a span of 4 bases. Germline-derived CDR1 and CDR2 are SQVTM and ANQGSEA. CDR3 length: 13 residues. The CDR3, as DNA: TGCAGCGTTGAAGGCCGCTCCTACAATGAGCAGTTCTTC. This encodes CSVEGRSYNEQFF.

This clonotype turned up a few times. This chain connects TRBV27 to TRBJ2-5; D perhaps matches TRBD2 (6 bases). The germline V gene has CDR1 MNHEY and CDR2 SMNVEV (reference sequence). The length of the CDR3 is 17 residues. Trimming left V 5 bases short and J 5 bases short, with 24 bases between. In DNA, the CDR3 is TGTGCCAGCAGTCCAGCCAGAGCGGGCCTACTTTGGGAGACCCAGTACTTC. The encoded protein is CASSPARAGLLWETQYF.

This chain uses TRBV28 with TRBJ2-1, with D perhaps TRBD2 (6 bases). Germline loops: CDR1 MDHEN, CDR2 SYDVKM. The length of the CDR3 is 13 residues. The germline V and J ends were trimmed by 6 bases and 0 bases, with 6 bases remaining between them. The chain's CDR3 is CASRDYSYNEQFF. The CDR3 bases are TGTGCCAGCAGGGACTACTCCTACAATGAGCAGTTCTTC.

The CDR3 region is CSARDWAEGRREQYF. The DNA of the CDR3 is TGCAGTGCTAGAGATTGGGCAGAGGGACGTCGGGAGCAGTACTTC. The chain recombines TRBV20-1 with TRBJ2-7, with D perhaps given as TRBD1 or TRBD2 (5 bases each). The CDR3 length is 15 residues. CDR1 is DFQATT, CDR2 SNEGSKA, per germline (reference sequence). V lost 0 bases to trimming and J lost 7 bases, with 19 bases between them.

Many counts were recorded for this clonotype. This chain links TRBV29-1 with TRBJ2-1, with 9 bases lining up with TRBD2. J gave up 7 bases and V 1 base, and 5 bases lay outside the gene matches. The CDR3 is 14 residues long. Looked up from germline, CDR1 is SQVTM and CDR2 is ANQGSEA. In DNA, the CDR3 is TGCAGCGTTGAAGGACTAGCGGTGGGGAATGAGCAGTTCTTC. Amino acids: CSVEGLAVGNEQFF.

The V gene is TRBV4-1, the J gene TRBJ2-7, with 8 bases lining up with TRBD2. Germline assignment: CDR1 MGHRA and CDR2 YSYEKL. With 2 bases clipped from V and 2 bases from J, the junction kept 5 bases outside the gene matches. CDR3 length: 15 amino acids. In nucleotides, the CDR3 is TGCGCCAGCAGCCAAAGCGGGAGCCCTACCTACGAGCAGTACTTC. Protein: CASSQSGSPTYEQYF.

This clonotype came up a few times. CDR3 region: CSARDMEREGRITGELFF. The CDR3 DNA follows: TGCAGTGCTAGAGATATGGAACGGGAGGGCCGTATCACCGGGGAGCTGTTTTTT. This chain links TRBV20-1 with TRBJ2-2; 8 bases fit TRBD2. V dropped 0 bases and J dropped 4; count of bases not matched to a gene: 13. This CDR3 is built from 18 residues. Germline CDR1 DFQATT, CDR2 SNEGSKA (reference sequence).

In DNA, the CDR3 is TGTGCCAGCAGCAGCAGGGGGCTCAATGAGCAGTTCTTC. Translated, it gives CASSSRGLNEQFF. The J gene is TRBJ2-1, the V gene TRBV5-4, with 8 bases fitting TRBD1. With 4 bases clipped from V and 6 bases from J, the junction kept 3 bases outside the gene matches. The CDR3 has 13 amino acids. CDR1 is SGHNT and CDR2 is YYREEE in the germline V gene (reference sequence).

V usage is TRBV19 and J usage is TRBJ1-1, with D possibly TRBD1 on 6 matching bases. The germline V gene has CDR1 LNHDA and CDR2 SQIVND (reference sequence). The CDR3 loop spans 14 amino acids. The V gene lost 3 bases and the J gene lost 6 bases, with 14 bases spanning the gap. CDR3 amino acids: CASSMGWTEAEAFF. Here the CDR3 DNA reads TGTGCCAGTAGTATGGGGTGGACAGAGGCTGAAGCTTTCTTT.

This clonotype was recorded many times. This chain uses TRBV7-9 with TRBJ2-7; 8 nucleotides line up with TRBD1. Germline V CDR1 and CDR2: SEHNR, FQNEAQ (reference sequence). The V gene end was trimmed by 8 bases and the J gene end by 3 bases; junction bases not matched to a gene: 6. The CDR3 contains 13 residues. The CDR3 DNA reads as TGTGCCAGCGGGAGACAGGGGAGCTACGAGCAGTACTTC. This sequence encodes CASGRQGSYEQYF.

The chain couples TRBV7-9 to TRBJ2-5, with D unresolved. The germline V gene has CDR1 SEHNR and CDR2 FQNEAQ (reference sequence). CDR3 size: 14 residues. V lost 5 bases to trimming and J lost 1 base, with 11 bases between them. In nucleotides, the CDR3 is TGTGCCAGCAGCGAAGCCACACTCCAAGAGACCCAGTACTTC. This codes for CASSEATLQETQYF.

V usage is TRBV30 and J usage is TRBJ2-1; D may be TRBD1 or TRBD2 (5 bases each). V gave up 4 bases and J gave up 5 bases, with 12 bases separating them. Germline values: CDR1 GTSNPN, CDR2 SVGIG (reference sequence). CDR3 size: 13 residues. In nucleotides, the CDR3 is TGTGCCTGGATTAAACCGGGGCACAATGAGCAGTTCTTC. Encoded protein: CAWIKPGHNEQFF.

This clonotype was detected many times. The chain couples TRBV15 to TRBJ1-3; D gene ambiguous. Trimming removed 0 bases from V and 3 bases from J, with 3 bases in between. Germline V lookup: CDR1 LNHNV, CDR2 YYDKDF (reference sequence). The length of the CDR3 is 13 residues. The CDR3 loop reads CATSRDNGNTIYF. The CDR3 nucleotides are TGTGCCACCAGCAGAGATAATGGAAACACCATATATTTT.

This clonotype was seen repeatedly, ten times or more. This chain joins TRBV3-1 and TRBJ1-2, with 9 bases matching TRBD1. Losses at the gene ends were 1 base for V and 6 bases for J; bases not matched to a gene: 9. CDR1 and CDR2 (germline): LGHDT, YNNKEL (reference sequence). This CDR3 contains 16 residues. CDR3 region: CASSQVGQGNRHGYTF. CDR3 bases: TGTGCCAGCAGCCAAGTGGGACAGGGAAATCGTCATGGCTACACCTTC. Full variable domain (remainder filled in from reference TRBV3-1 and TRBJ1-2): DTAVSQTPKYLVTQMGNDKSIKCEQNLGHDTMYWYKQDSKKFLKIMFSYNNKELIINETVPNRFSPKSPDKAHLNLHINSLELGDSAVYFCASSQVGQGNRHGYTFGSGTRLTVV.